These 20 T cell receptor beta chains were sequenced from one sample in a study of cytomegalovirus exposure and HLA in healthy donors. PCR was performed using 60 Vbeta and 13 Jbeta primers. Assay used: immunoSEQ multiplex PCR; TCRdb lists only in-frame clones, some missing. The sample data list about 130,000 clones. Sequencing was carried out using PBMCs. Receptors originate from a man between 35 and 55 years old in good health and CMV-seronegative.

The genes are TRBV7-9 and TRBJ1-2; 7 positions match TRBD1. This CDR3 comprises 17 residues. Trimming removed 4 bases from V and 0 bases from J; junction bases left unmatched: 11. CDR1 and CDR2 (germline): SEHNR, FQNEAQ (reference sequence). In DNA, the CDR3 is TGTGCCAGCAGCTACCGACAAATGGGACAGCCTAACTATGGCTACACCTTC. It yields the protein CASSYRQMGQPNYGYTF.

The chain links TRBV11-2 to TRBJ2-3, with D possibly TRBD2 on 6 matching bases. The CDR3 contains 17 residues. Germline V gene data show CDR1 as SGHAT and CDR2 as FQNNGV. V lost 4 bases, J lost 2 bases, and 19 bases lay in between. The CDR3 region is CASSSQRGGAPTDTQYF. The CDR3 DNA is TGTGCCAGCAGCTCACAACGAGGAGGGGCCCCCACAGATACGCAGTATTTT.

J is TRBJ2-1 and V is TRBV5-4; 8 bases map to TRBD2. Trimming took 10 bases from V and 6 from J; bases not matched to a gene: 12. Germline V CDR1 and CDR2: SGHNT, YYREEE (reference sequence). The CDR3 loop spans 14 amino acids. CDR3 nucleotide sequence: TGTGCCGGGGGGACGGGGCGGGAGGTCAATGAGCAGTTCTTC. Residues: CAGGTGREVNEQFF.

V usage is TRBV6-1 and J usage is TRBJ2-5; D not resolved. Trimming cost V 7 bases and J 3 bases, with 15 bases left between them. This CDR3 contains 14 residues. Germline V lookup: CDR1 MNHNS, CDR2 SASEGT. CDR3 sequence (DNA): TGTGCCAGCACACTCAGTAGAAGCGAAGAGACCCAGTACTTC. Translated: CASTLSRSEETQYF.

The V and J genes are TRBV28 and TRBJ1-3, with 7 bases that match TRBD1. V dropped 5 bases and J dropped 4; count of bases not matched to a gene: 11. Germline V gene lookup returns CDR1 MDHEN and CDR2 SYDVKM. The CDR3 covers 16 residues. Here the CDR3 reads CASSREVTGLGNTIYF. The CDR3, as DNA: TGTGCCAGCAGTCGTGAGGTGACAGGGCTGGGAAACACCATATATTTT. The full variable domain, rest sourced from reference TRBV28 and TRBJ1-3, is DVKVTQSSRYLVKRTGEKVFLECVQDMDHENMFWYRQDPGLGLRLIYFSYDVKMKEKGDIPEGYSVSREKKERFSLILESASTNQTSMYLCASSREVTGLGNTIYFGEGSWLTVV.

V and J are TRBV11-3 and TRBJ1-1, with a weak D call TRBD1 (6 bases). The CDR3 length is 14 residues. Germline CDR1 and CDR2: SGHNT and YENEEA. V was pared by 4 bases and J by 9 bases, with 18 bases between. CDR3 in DNA: TGTGCCAGCAGCTCGGGGGGCCCCCCGGCGAAAGCTTTCTTT. This sequence encodes CASSSGGPPAKAFF.

The chain has TRBV21-1 and TRBJ2-7; no DNA check was done on the table's D call, TRBD2. TRBV21-1 is shown as a pseudogene. The CDR3 contains 17 residues. The CDR3 sequence is CASTYGTSGPWGYEQYF. CDR3 in DNA: TGTGCCAGCACCTACGGTACTAGCGGGCCCTGGGGCTACGAGCAGTACTTC.

The CDR3 DNA follows: TGTGCCAGCAGCTTAAGGAGACAGGGGGCCGCAGAGACCCAGTACTTC. Its translation is CASSLRRQGAAETQYF. This chain links TRBV7-8 with TRBJ2-5; 10 bases line up with TRBD1. This CDR3 region has 16 residues. Germline assignment: CDR1 SGHVS and CDR2 FQNEAQ. Trimming cost V 2 bases and J 4 bases; bases outside gene matches: 7.

The rearrangement links TRBV7-9 to TRBJ2-5; a weak D match, TRBD2 (6 bases). V was pared by 4 bases and J by 5 bases, with 17 bases between. CDR3 length: 15 amino acids. The V gene's germline CDR1 is SEHNR and CDR2 FQNEAQ (reference sequence). The CDR3: CASSSEGLVGETQYF. In DNA form, the CDR3 reads TGTGCCAGCAGCTCAGAGGGACTCGTGGGGGAGACCCAGTACTTC.

The gene calls are TRBV5-8 and TRBJ2-3; 7 bases fit TRBD1. The CDR3 is made up of 19 amino acids. The ends lost 3 bases at V and 0 bases at J; junction bases unmatched: 16. Germline CDR1 is SGHTS and CDR2 is YDEGEE. The CDR3 protein is CASSYPGQYTFSSTDTQYF. The CDR3 DNA sequence: TGTGCCAGCAGCTATCCGGGACAGTATACTTTCTCTAGCACAGATACGCAGTATTTT.

The chain recombines TRBV11-2 with TRBJ2-1, with D unresolved. CDR3 length: 12 residues. Germline assignment: CDR1 SGHAT and CDR2 FQNNGV. V shed 4 bases and J shed 5 bases, with 6 bases lying between them. CDR3 DNA: TGTGCCAGCAGCTCCCGGGACAATGAGCAGTTCTTC. Translation gives CASSSRDNEQFF.

The V call is TRBV7-9, the J call TRBJ1-2, with D hard to call. From germline, CDR1 is SEHNR and CDR2 FQNEAQ (reference sequence). V lost 1 base and J 8 bases, leaving 14 bases between the germline ends. This CDR3 spans 14 amino acids. The DNA for the CDR3 is TGTGCCAGCAGCTTAGGGGCGTCGATGCAAGGCTACACCTTC. This codes for CASSLGASMQGYTF. Variable domain in full (rest from reference TRBV7-9 and TRBJ1-2): DTGVSQNPRHKITKRGQNVTFRCDPISEHNRLYWYRQTLGQGPEFLTYFQNEAQLEKSRLLSDRFSAERPKGSFSTLEIQRTEQGDSAMYLCASSLGASMQGYTFGSGTRLTVV.

The V and J genes are TRBV6-1 and TRBJ1-3; a weak D match, TRBD1 (5 bases). Germline V gene lookup returns CDR1 MNHNS and CDR2 SASEGT. The germline V and J ends were trimmed by 7 bases and 0 bases, with 10 bases remaining between them. This CDR3 contains 14 residues. The CDR3 is CASMQGTSGNTIYF. The CDR3 coding sequence is TGTGCCAGCATGCAGGGTACCTCTGGAAACACCATATATTTT.

The chain links TRBV4-1 to TRBJ1-1; TRBD1 matches 9 bases. CDR3 length equals 15 residues. Germline values: CDR1 MGHRA, CDR2 YSYEKL. After removal of 3 bases from V and 4 bases from J, the junction contained 6 bases not matched to a gene. The CDR3 DNA reads as TGCGCCAGCAGCCATACAGGGGGCCTCGGCACTGAAGCTTTCTTT. This codes for CASSHTGGLGTEAFF.

The V call is TRBV25-1, the J call TRBJ2-7; 13 positions agree with TRBD2. The V segment lost 4 bases and the J segment 7 bases; nucleotides outside the gene matches: 4. CDR3 length equals 14 residues. The germline V gene has CDR1 MGHDK and CDR2 SYGVNS. The CDR3 DNA sequence: TGTGCCAGCAGTGGGACTAGCGGGAGTGAGGAGCAGTACTTC. Translation: CASSGTSGSEEQYF.

The rearrangement links TRBV6-5 to TRBJ2-1, with D possibly being TRBD2 (6 bases). The CDR3 spans 15 residues. CDR1 is MNHEY, CDR2 SVGAGI, per germline. V lost 6 bases, J lost 2 bases, and 14 bases lay in between. The CDR3 nucleotides read TGTGCCAGCAGAGGGGCGGGATCCCCCTACAATGAGCAGTTCTTC. The encoded protein is CASRGAGSPYNEQFF.

The chain carries TRBV6-6 and TRBJ2-1; TRBD2 matches 9 bases. J gave up 7 bases and V 7 bases, and 14 bases lay outside the gene matches. Germline CDR1 reads MNHNY; CDR2 reads SVGAGI (reference sequence). The CDR3 contains 16 residues. The CDR3 bases are TGTGCCAGCACCCCCCTCCTTAGCGGGAGTCAAAATGAGCAGTTCTTC. Protein sequence: CASTPLLSGSQNEQFF.

The chain links TRBV5-1 to TRBJ2-7, with TRBD2 matching 7 bases. Trimming cost V 4 bases and J 6 bases; bases outside gene matches: 7. The CDR3 consists of 13 residues. The germline V gene encodes CDR1 SGHRS and CDR2 YFSETQ. Written as DNA, the CDR3 is TGCGCCAGCAGCCCCGGACTAGACGCCGAGCAGTACTTC. Amino acids: CASSPGLDAEQYF.

The chain links TRBV6-5 to TRBJ1-2; D perhaps matches TRBD1 (6 bases). Trimming cost V 7 bases and J 0 bases, with 15 bases left between them. CDR3 length: 15 residues. CDR1 is MNHEY, CDR2 SVGAGI, per germline. The CDR3 coding sequence is TGTGCCAGCAACACTATACGGACAGCTAACTATGGCTACACCTTC. Its protein product is CASNTIRTANYGYTF.

Comments on this clone: The junction departs from germline at one end; a sequencing error may be responsible. The chain uses TRBV5-4 and TRBJ1-2; D might be TRBD1 (6 bases). This CDR3 contains 13 residues. In germline, CDR1 is SGHNT, CDR2 YYREEE (reference sequence). The DNA of the CDR3 is TGTGCCAGCAGTTTGGACAGCTACTATGGCTACACCTTC. Amino acid sequence: CASSLDSYYGYTF.